This is a list of T cell receptor beta chains from one sample in a study of T cell responses to AZD1222 COVID-19 vaccine. Only in-frame clones appear in the TCRdb table, and some are missing; sequencing was by immunoSEQ multiplex PCR. The sample shows roughly 130,000 clones, roughly 85% of them seen only once. The source material was peripheral blood, sampled on day 0 of AZD1222 vaccination. The source of these receptors is an adult in good health. Both conserved end residues are part of each CDR3. A D gene is named only where the DNA matches it firmly. Part of the rows lack a size; the others show once, few, many or a class for expanded clones.

v_gene	d_gene	j_gene	abundance	CDR3nt	CDR3aa
TRBV5-4	TRBD1	TRBJ1-1	-	TGTGCCAGCAGCTCCAAGACAGGGGGAATCATGAACACTGAAGCTTTCTTT	CASSSKTGGIMNTEAFF
TRBV28	TRBD1	TRBJ2-7	-	TGTGCCAGCAGTTTAGGACAGGGGATCTACGAGCAGTACTTC	CASSLGQGIYEQYF
TRBV19	-	TRBJ2-1	-	TGTGCCAGTAGTTCCCCCCGTGGGATAAACAATGAGCAGTTCTTC	CASSSPRGINNEQFF
TRBV7-9	TRBD2	TRBJ2-3	-	TGTGCCAGCAGCAGCGGACTAGCGGGAACAGATACGCAGTATTTT	CASSSGLAGTDTQYF
TRBV7-6	TRBD1	TRBJ1-2	-	TGTGCCAGCAGCAAGGGACAGGCGAACTATGGCTACACCTTC	CASSKGQANYGYTF
TRBV24-1	TRBD1	TRBJ1-5	-	TGTGCCACCACCCAAACTGGGGACAGATATCAGCCCCAGCATTTT	CATTQTGDRYQPQHF
TRBV7-8	-	TRBJ2-7	-	TGTGCCAGCAGTTACGGGGCCGGATACGAGCAGTACTTC	CASSYGAGYEQYF
TRBV4-1	-	TRBJ2-7	few	TGCGCCAGCAGCCAGGGTGAACCGGGAGTTAGCTCCTACGAGCAGTACTTC	CASSQGEPGVSSYEQYF
TRBV7-9	-	TRBJ1-4	-	TGTGCCAGCAGCGGCTGGAAGGCAGGACAAGATAATGAAAAACTGTTTTTT	CASSGWKAGQDNEKLFF
TRBV9	-	TRBJ1-1	-	TGTGCCAGCAGCGTAGTTTCGGCGGGCTACATGAACACTGAAGCTTTCTTT	CASSVVSAGYMNTEAFF
TRBV29-1	-	TRBJ2-3	few	TGCAGCGCTACGTGGGATACGCAGTATTTT	CSATWDTQYF
TRBV2	-	TRBJ1-2	-	TGTGCCAGCAGTGAAGCGGCTTCAAGGGATGGCTACACCTTC	CASSEAASRDGYTF
TRBV5-4	TRBD1	TRBJ2-7	-	TGTGCCAGCGGGGGGACAGGGACCTACGAGCAGTACTTC	CASGGTGTYEQYF
TRBV7-6	TRBD2	TRBJ2-1	-	TGTGCCAGCAGCCAGACTAGCGGGGTCTTAGATGAGCAGTTCTTC	CASSQTSGVLDEQFF
TRBV6-4	-	TRBJ2-5	-	TGTGCCAGCAGTGATCCTGAGACCCAGTACTTC	CASSDPETQYF
TRBV19	-	TRBJ1-6	few	TGTGCCAGTAGTATGGTGAGATCACCCCTCCACTTT	CASSMVRSPLHF
TRBV6-5	TRBD1	TRBJ1-5	-	TGTGCCAGCAGCCTTCAGGGGGACCAGCCCCAGCATTTT	CASSLQGDQPQHF
TRBV6-5	-	TRBJ1-5	-	TGTGCCAGCAAAAGGGCGGGCAATCAGCCCCAGCATTTT	CASKRAGNQPQHF
TRBV21-1	-	TRBJ1-2	-	TGTGCCAGCAGCATGGCGGTCTATGGCTACACCTTC	CASSMAVYGYTF
TRBV7-6	-	TRBJ2-2	-	TGTGCCAGCAGCTCCCAAGGACACACTGGCGGGGAGCTGTTTTTT	CASSSQGHTGGELFF
TRBV10-3	TRBD2	TRBJ2-3	once	TGTGCCTCGGCGGCTAGCGGGGGGCCTTACGCTAGCACAGATACGCAGTATTTT	CASAASGGPYASTDTQYF
TRBV9	-	TRBJ2-7	-	TGTGCCAGCAGCTTCGGGAGTCTGGGCGCCTACGAGCAGTACTTC	CASSFGSLGAYEQYF
TRBV7-9	-	TRBJ2-7	-	TGTGCCAGCAGGACGGAAACAGGAGGCTACGAGCAGTACTTC	CASRTETGGYEQYF
TRBV3-1/TRBV3-2	-	TRBJ1-3	-	TGTGCCAGCAGCCAAAAGTCCCCTCGGACGTACTCTGGAAACACCATATATTTT	CASSQKSPRTYSGNTIYF
TRBV7-8	-	TRBJ2-7	-	TGTGCCAGCAGCTTAGTTCGGGGACCTACCTACGAGCAGTACTTC	CASSLVRGPTYEQYF
TRBV30	-	TRBJ1-3	-	TGTGCCTGGAGTCCTTTACGGTCGACAGGCCGGACTGGAAACACCATATATTTT	CAWSPLRSTGRTGNTIYF
TRBV6-5	-	TRBJ1-2	-	TGTGCCAGCAGATTCATGAATAGGTGGGGGCAGATTTCTATCTTC	CASRFMNRWGQISIF
TRBV29-1	TRBD1	TRBJ2-1	once	TGCAGCGTTGGAAGGGACAGGTTCTCCTACAATGAGCAGTTCTTC	CSVGRDRFSYNEQFF
TRBV6-1	-	TRBJ2-6	-	TGTGCCAGCAGTGAAATTCTGTCCGTTGGGGCCAACGTCCTGACTTTC	CASSEILSVGANVLTF
TRBV25-1	-	TRBJ2-6	-	TGTGCCAGCAGTGAATTCGGGGGGCTGAGGTCTGGGGCCAACGTCCTGACTTTC	CASSEFGGLRSGANVLTF
TRBV27	-	TRBJ2-7	-	TGTGCCAGCAGTTTATTTGGCGGGTTCTCCTACGAGCAGTACTTC	CASSLFGGFSYEQYF
TRBV12-5	TRBD1	TRBJ2-7	-	TGTGCTAGTGGTTTGCCCAACAATCGACAGGGCTCCTACGAGCAGTACTTC	CASGLPNNRQGSYEQYF
TRBV7-2	TRBD2	TRBJ2-3	-	TGTGCCAGCAGAGTCCTAGCGGGAGGGCCCGATACGCAGTATTTT	CASRVLAGGPDTQYF
TRBV7-6	-	TRBJ2-3	-	TGTGCCAGCAGCTTAGGCGTGGGGCTCAACACAGATACGCAGTATTTT	CASSLGVGLNTDTQYF
TRBV2	-	TRBJ1-1	-	TGTGCCAGCAGTGAAGAGAGGGGCGCTTTCTTT	CASSEERGAFF